This T cell receptor beta chain originates from a study of human T cells and chemical hapten exposure (TCRdb year 2021). At the level of the whole study: For sensitization, 2% DPC in acetone was applied to a roughly 2 cm by roughly 2 cm area of upper inner arm skin. Throughout the approximately 23-week study period, patients were also given weekly therapeutic DPC doses on the scalp. Patch tests used Finn chambers with 0.01% DPC on the upper back, scored after 6 days by International Contact Dermatitis Research Group standards. The patient cohort, mostly female, included alopecia areata with under or over 50% scalp involvement, alopecia totalis and alopecia universalis. The libraries were sequenced as a pool, and the TCR yield per sample differed mostly because of small variations in library volumes within the pool. The study tracked peripheral blood TCR repertoire changes in vivo during primary and secondary sensitization to the hapten diphenylcyclopropenone (DPC) in alopecia patients. Blood was sampled from patients pre-sensitization (week 0) and at 2, 6 and about 24 weeks after DPC sensitization. Twenty-nine alopecia patients gave blood for TCR sequencing at one to four time points (pre-sensitization, 2, 6 and 24 weeks). The paper's findings and limits, for the study overall: DPC sensitization did not change how many TCRs were above 1 in 1000 frequency, and no evidence was found of alterations in global repertoire structure. Compared with pre-sensitization or healthy control sets, expanded TCRs formed significantly more large CDR3 similarity clusters, which is consistent with antigen-driven responses. Alopecia, a presumed autoimmune disease, was present in all patients, so the immune response of the patients might differ from that of healthy individuals. Patch test score correlated positively with the number of PT1 expanded TCRs, reaching significance at thresholds 8, 16 and 32 but not at 4. After repeated subsampling, changes were observed in the strength of the expansion versus patch-test correlation and in the threshold at which the correlation became significant.

The sample's time point, from its label and the paper: patch test 2, 6 weeks after DPC sensitization. The treatment or condition label here, explained by the study, means: therapeutic diphenylcyclopropenone sensitization with weekly scalp DPC. Blood at each patch-test visit was drawn before the patch test was applied. Eligible patients were aged 18 to 70, diagnosed with alopecia, deemed suitable for DPC therapy, and excluded if pregnant. Total RNA was extracted from unfractionated whole blood collected in Tempus Blood RNA tubes. Via the germline V gene (reference sequence), CDR1 is SGHNT and CDR2 YYREEE. Deletion took 4 bases off V and 0 bases off J, with a span of 18 bases between the germline ends. The CDR3 has 17 amino acids, counting the end cysteine and phenylalanine. Just CDR3 DNA is preserved here, 51 bases in frame from base 1. The method was RACE. TCRdb lists the instrument as NextSeq 500. Library preparation attached unique molecular identifiers to individual cDNA molecules for quantitative, reproducible TCR counting. For every blood RNA sample, sequencing covered both the TCR alpha and TCR beta chains. On the study's bioinformatics: The median number of TCRs per sample was 95,638, ranging from about 20,000 to 690,600. V, J and CDR3 annotation of the TCR reads was carried out using the Decombinator software suite. For the PS versus PT1 abundance plots, all samples were subsampled to the same number of TCRs (28,000). Expanded TCRs were defined as absent before sensitization and observed at least eight times at the 2-week time point. The public reads were reanalyzed by TCRdb: fastp trimming at Q25, MiXCR alignment, in-frame beta chains only. Rows with one shared CDR3 protein collapse into an entry with the most common genes and DNA. The V and J calls and clone size are TCRdb's, not the authors'. Recorded for this sample are over 40,000 distinct CDR3 sequences; around 3% of them occurred a single time. The ten largest clones capture under 8.5% of the sample.

In this sample, this clonotype turned up many times. Its specific antigen is unknown. It has no much larger one-base neighbor in the sample; base qualities were not kept. The rearrangement combines TRBV5-4 with TRBJ2-3; TRBD2 might be the D gene, on 5 matching bases. This clonotype originated in a man aged 35 to 55 with alopecia areata. Some clones in this sample may be carry-over from other donors' samples. The sequenced sample was whole blood, obtained in connection with sensitization to the hapten diphenylcyclopropenone (DPC). The DNA is TGTGCCAGCAGCGCGGATGGGGTAGCGTCTAGCACAGATACGCAGTATTTT. Translated, it gives CASSADGVASSTDTQYF.